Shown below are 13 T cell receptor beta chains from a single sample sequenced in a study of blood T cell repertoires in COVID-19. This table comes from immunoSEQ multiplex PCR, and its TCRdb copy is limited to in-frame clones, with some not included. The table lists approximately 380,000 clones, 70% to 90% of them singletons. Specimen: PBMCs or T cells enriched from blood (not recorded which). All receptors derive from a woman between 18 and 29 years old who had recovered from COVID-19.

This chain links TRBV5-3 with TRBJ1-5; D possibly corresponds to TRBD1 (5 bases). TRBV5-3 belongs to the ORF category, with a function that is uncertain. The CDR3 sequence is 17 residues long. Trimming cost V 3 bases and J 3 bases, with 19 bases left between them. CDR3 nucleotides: TGTGCCAGAAGCTCCCCGGGGCGGGATTCCTTCAATCAGCCCCAGCATTTT. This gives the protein CARSSPGRDSFNQPQHF.

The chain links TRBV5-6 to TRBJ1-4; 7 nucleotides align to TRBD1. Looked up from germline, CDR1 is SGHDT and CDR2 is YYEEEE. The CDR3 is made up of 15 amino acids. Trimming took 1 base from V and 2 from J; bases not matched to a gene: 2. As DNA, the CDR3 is TGTGCCAGCAGCTTGACAGGGGTGACTAATGAAAAACTGTTTTTT. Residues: CASSLTGVTNEKLFF.

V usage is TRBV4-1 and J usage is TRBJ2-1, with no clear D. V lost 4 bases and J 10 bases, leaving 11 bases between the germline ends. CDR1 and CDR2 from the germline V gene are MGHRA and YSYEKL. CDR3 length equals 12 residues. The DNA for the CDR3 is TGCGCCAGCAGCCGGTTCCCCGGGGAGCAGTTCTTC. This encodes CASSRFPGEQFF.

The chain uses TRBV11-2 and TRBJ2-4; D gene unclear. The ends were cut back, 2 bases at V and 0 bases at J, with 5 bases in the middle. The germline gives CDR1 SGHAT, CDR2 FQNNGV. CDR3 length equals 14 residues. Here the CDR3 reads CASSLNLAKNIQYF. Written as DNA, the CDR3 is TGTGCCAGCAGCTTAAATCTAGCCAAAAACATTCAGTACTTC. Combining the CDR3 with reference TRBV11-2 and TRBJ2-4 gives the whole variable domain EAGVAQSPRYKIIEKRQSVAFWCNPISGHATLYWYQQILGQGPKLLIQFQNNGVVDDSQLPKDRFSAERLKGVDSTLKIQPAKLEDSAVYLCASSLNLAKNIQYFGAGTRLSVL.

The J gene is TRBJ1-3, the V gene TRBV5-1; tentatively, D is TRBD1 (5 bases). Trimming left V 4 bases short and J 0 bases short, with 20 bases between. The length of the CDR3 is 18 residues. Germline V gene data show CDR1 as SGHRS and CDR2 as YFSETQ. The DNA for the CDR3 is TGCGCCAGCAGCATGACGGCGAACAGGCCCCTCTCTGGAAACACCATATATTTT. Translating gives CASSMTANRPLSGNTIYF.

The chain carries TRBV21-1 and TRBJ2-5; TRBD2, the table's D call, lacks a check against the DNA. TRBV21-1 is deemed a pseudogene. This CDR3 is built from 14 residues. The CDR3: CASSNGGNQETQYF. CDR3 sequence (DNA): TGTGCCAGCAGCAATGGGGGGAACCAAGAGACCCAGTACTTC.

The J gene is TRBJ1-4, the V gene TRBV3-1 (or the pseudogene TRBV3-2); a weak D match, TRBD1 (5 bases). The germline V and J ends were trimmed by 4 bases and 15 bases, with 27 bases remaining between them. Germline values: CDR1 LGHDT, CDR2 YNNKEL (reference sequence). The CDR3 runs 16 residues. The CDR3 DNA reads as TGTGCCAGCAGCCCGACAGAAATCGACCCTCGAAAAGAGGTGTTTTTT. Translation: CASSPTEIDPRKEVFF.

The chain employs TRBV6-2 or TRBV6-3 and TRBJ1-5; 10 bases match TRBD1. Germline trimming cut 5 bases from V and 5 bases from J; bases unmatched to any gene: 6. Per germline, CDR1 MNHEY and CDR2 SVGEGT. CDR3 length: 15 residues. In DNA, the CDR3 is TGTGCCAGCAGTATGGGGGGACAGGGGTATCAGCCCCAGCATTTT. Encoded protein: CASSMGGQGYQPQHF.

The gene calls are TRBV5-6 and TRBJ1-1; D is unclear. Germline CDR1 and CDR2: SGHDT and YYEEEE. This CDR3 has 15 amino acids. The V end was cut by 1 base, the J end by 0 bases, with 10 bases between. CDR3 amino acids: CASSLLGEMNTEAFF. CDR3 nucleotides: TGTGCCAGCAGCTTGCTCGGGGAGATGAACACTGAAGCTTTCTTT.

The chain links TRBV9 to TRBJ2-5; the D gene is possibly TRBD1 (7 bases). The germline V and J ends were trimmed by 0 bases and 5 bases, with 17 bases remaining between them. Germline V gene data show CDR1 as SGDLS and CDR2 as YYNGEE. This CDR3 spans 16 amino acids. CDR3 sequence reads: CASSVAPSAGGETQYF. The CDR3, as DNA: TGTGCCAGCAGCGTAGCCCCGTCGGCAGGGGGGGAGACCCAGTACTTC.

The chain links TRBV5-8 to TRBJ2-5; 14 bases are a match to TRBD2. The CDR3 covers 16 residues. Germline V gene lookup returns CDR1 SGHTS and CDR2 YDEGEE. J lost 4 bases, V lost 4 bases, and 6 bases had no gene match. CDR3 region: CASSPGLAGGSETQYF. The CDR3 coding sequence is TGTGCCAGCAGCCCCGGACTAGCGGGGGGATCAGAGACCCAGTACTTC.

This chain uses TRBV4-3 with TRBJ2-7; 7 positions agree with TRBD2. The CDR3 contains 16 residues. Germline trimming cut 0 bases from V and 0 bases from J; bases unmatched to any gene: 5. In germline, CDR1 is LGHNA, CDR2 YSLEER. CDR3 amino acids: CASSQDPRGSSYEQYF. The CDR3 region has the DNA TGCGCCAGCAGCCAAGATCCACGCGGGAGCTCCTACGAGCAGTACTTC.

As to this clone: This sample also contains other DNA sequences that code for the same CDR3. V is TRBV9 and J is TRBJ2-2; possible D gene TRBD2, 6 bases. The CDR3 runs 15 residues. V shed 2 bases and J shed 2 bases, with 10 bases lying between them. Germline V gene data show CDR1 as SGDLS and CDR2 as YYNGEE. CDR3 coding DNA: TGTGCCAGCAGCGTGGCGGGGCAAAACACCGGGGAGCTGTTTTTT. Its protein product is CASSVAGQNTGELFF.